This is a list of T cell receptor beta chains from one sample in a study of T-cell memory formation after mild COVID-19. TCRdb redid the calling of the 5' RACE reads with MiXCR, one entry per CDR3 protein. The sample records more than 450,000 distinct CDR3 sequences, about a sixth being singletons. The sample comprised PBMCs or a T cell subset sorted from them (not recorded which). The source is an adult woman who had mild COVID-19 (a few samples of this study predate the infection). Cell type and time point are not known. Each CDR3 is given with its conserved first and last residue. The D gene is left open where the match is weak. The listing skips clone size in some rows; elsewhere it reads once, few, many or a size class.

>-|TRBV5-1|-|TRBJ2-2
CASNEDGGGELFF
TGCGCCAGCAACGAGGATGGGGGCGGGGAGCTGTTTTTT
>TRBD2|TRBV7-6|-|TRBJ2-7
CASSLVAGLAGGLTYEQYF
TGTGCCAGCAGCTTAGTTGCAGGACTAGCGGGGGGGCTGACCTACGAGCAGTACTTC
>TRBD1|TRBV5-1|-|TRBJ2-1
CASSLQGSNEQFF
TGCGCCAGCAGCTTACAGGGGAGCAATGAGCAGTTCTTC
>-|TRBV10-3|-|TRBJ2-7
CAISERDYEQYF
TGTGCCATCAGTGAGCGGGACTACGAGCAGTACTTC
>-|TRBV23-1|-|TRBJ2-1
CASSQWSRDHYNEQFF
TGCGCCAGCAGTCAATGGTCCAGGGACCACTACAATGAGCAGTTCTTC
>TRBD1|TRBV12-3/TRBV12-4|few|TRBJ1-2
CASSKTGGAYGYTF
TGTGCCAGCAGTAAGACAGGGGGCGCTTATGGCTACACCTTC
>-|TRBV15|few|TRBJ2-3
CATSRKPGTHSTDTQYF
TGTGCCACCAGCAGAAAGCCCGGGACACATAGCACAGATACGCAGTATTTT
>TRBD1|TRBV6-5|-|TRBJ1-5
CASGTGVVGNYQPQHF
TGTGCCAGCGGGACAGGGGTCGTCGGCAATTATCAGCCCCAGCATTTT
>TRBD1|TRBV19|-|TRBJ1-1
CASIGDRGTEAFF
TGTGCCAGTATAGGGGACAGGGGGACTGAAGCTTTCTTT
>TRBD1|TRBV20-1|-|TRBJ1-2
CSASPPGQGPNYGYTF
TGCAGTGCCAGCCCCCCGGGACAGGGGCCCAACTATGGCTACACCTTC
>TRBD2|TRBV30|-|TRBJ2-3
CAWSPSGSFVDTQYF
TGTGCCTGGAGTCCCAGCGGGAGCTTTGTAGATACGCAGTATTTT
>-|TRBV7-2|-|TRBJ2-7
CASSIYAGQWDYEQYF
TGTGCCAGCAGCATCTATGCGGGACAGTGGGACTACGAGCAGTACTTC
>-|TRBV29-1|few|TRBJ2-1
CSVERAGRANNEQFF
TGCAGCGTTGAACGGGCAGGAAGGGCGAACAATGAGCAGTTCTTC
>-|TRBV2|few|TRBJ1-5
CASRSITANQPQHF
TGTGCCAGCAGAAGCATAACAGCTAATCAGCCCCAGCATTTT
>TRBD1|TRBV19|many|TRBJ1-1
CASSPWGQGHTEAFF
TGTGCCAGTAGTCCATGGGGACAGGGGCACACTGAAGCTTTCTTT